The 12 T cell receptor beta chains reported below all come from one sample, sequenced in a study of CD8+ T cells in alopecia areata. As to treatment: oral pan-JAK inhibitor, 5-10 mg twice daily. Extraction of RNA preceded its reverse transcription into cDNA, which served as the sequencing template. Assay used: immunoSEQ multiplex PCR; TCRdb lists only in-frame clones, some missing. The sample shows over 100,000 clones, around 50% of them seen only once. The material was CD8+ T cells sorted from blood, obtained at week 24, from a patient treated with tofacitinib. Every receptor here comes from a human donor with alopecia areata.

This clone has more than one count but fewer than ten. The chain has TRBV11-2 and TRBJ2-6; 7 bases fit TRBD1. The CDR3 consists of 18 residues. V trimming: 5 bases; J trimming: 0 bases; junction bases outside the gene matches: 10. Looked up from germline, CDR1 is SGHAT and CDR2 is FQNNGV. CDR3 sequence: CASSPQTGYSSGANVLTF. The CDR3 nucleotides are TGTGCCAGCAGCCCCCAGACAGGGTATAGCTCTGGGGCCAACGTCCTGACTTTC.

The chain carries TRBV30 and TRBJ2-7; D gene unclear. There are 14 residues in the CDR3. The V gene lost 2 bases and the J gene lost 1 base, with 12 bases spanning the gap. Germline V CDR1 and CDR2: GTSNPN, SVGIG (reference sequence). CDR3 amino acids: CAWSFAVLSYEQYF. The CDR3 region has the DNA TGTGCCTGGAGTTTTGCCGTACTATCCTACGAGCAGTACTTC.

The chain has TRBV6-5 and TRBJ1-4; D perhaps matches TRBD1 (6 bases). The CDR3 sequence is 14 residues long. Trimming removed 0 bases from V and 5 bases from J, with 7 bases in between. Germline values: CDR1 MNHEY, CDR2 SVGAGI. Here the CDR3 reads CASSYSDSNEKLFF. In nucleotides, the CDR3 is TGTGCCAGCAGTTACTCGGACAGCAATGAAAAACTGTTTTTT.

J is TRBJ2-2 and V is TRBV5-1, with D maybe TRBD2 (6 bases). The CDR3 runs 15 residues. The ends were cut back, 0 bases at V and 5 bases at J, with 11 bases in the middle. From germline, CDR1 is SGHRS and CDR2 YFSETQ. In nucleotides, the CDR3 is TGCGCCAGCAGCTTGGTGGAGGGTCGAACCGGGGAGCTGTTTTTT. It yields the protein CASSLVEGRTGELFF.

V gene TRBV2 combines with J gene TRBJ1-6; D may be TRBD1 (5 bases). V was trimmed by 7 bases and J by 5 bases, leaving 15 bases between them. This CDR3 is 15 amino acids long. From germline, CDR1 is SNHLY and CDR2 FYNNEI. The CDR3 sequence is CASTPWDGNNSPLHF. CDR3 coding DNA: TGTGCCAGCACCCCCTGGGACGGTAATAATTCACCCCTCCACTTT.

The rearrangement joins TRBV28 to TRBJ1-1; the D gene is possibly TRBD1 (5 bases). Germline lookup yields CDR1 MDHEN and CDR2 SYDVKM. Trimming stripped 4 bases from V and 5 bases from J, with 17 bases between. The CDR3 totals 15 residues. The DNA of the CDR3 is TGTGCCAGCAGTTCCGTCGTAAACAGGCGGACTGAAGCTTTCTTT. Residues: CASSSVVNRRTEAFF.

The rearrangement uses TRBV14 and TRBJ2-1; D gene uncertain. Trimming took 4 bases from V and 10 from J, leaving 14 bases between them. Germline V gives CDR1 SGHDN, CDR2 FVKESK. The CDR3 contains 13 residues. The chain's CDR3 is CASSPTRSTEQFF. For the CDR3, the DNA is TGTGCCAGCAGCCCCACCCGTAGTACCGAGCAGTTCTTC.

This rearrangement joins TRBV27 to TRBJ1-2, with TRBD1 matching over 7 bases. The CDR3 loop spans 12 amino acids. Germline CDR1 is MNHEY and CDR2 is SMNVEV (reference sequence). V gave up 6 bases and J gave up 7 bases; unmatched junction bases: 5. The CDR3 protein is CASSNTGAGYTF. DNA of the CDR3: TGTGCCAGCAGCAACACAGGGGCTGGCTACACCTTC.

The J gene is TRBJ2-5, the V gene TRBV30; D gene ambiguous. The CDR3 is 12 residues long. V shed 4 bases and J shed 1 base, with 7 bases lying between them. Germline V CDR1 and CDR2: GTSNPN, SVGIG (reference sequence). The DNA for the CDR3 is TGTGCCTGGAATTCGGTCCAAGAGACCCAGTACTTC. Translating gives CAWNSVQETQYF. The full variable domain, its missing parts supplied by reference TRBV30 and TRBJ2-5, is SQTIHQWPATLVQPVGSPLSLECTVEGTSNPNLYWYRQAAGRGLQLLFYSVGIGQISSEVPQNLSASRPQDRQFILSSKKLLLSDSGFYLCAWNSVQETQYFGPGTRLLVL.

This clone was detected only a few times. The chain has TRBV27 and TRBJ1-1; 8 positions agree with TRBD1. The germline gives CDR1 MNHEY, CDR2 SMNVEV (reference sequence). CDR3 length: 14 amino acids. After removal of 9 bases from V and 5 bases from J, the junction contained 11 bases not matched to a gene. The DNA of the CDR3 is TGTGCCAGTTCCCCGCAGGGGGCAAATACTGAAGCTTTCTTT. Its protein product is CASSPQGANTEAFF.

A note on this clone: The same CDR3 is also encoded by other DNA sequences in this sample. The chain combines TRBV30 with TRBJ2-1; no clear D gene. Germline-derived CDR1 and CDR2 are GTSNPN and SVGIG (reference sequence). Trimming cost V 0 bases and J 10 bases, with 7 bases left between them. CDR3 length: 11 amino acids. CDR3 coding DNA: TGTGCCTGGAGTGTAGGGCTGGAGCAGTTCTTC. Protein product: CAWSVGLEQFF.

V usage is TRBV5-1 and J usage is TRBJ2-7; D not certain. With 6 bases removed from V and 3 bases from J, the gap between germline ends came to 10 bases. The length of the CDR3 is 12 residues. CDR1 and CDR2 (germline): SGHRS, YFSETQ. CDR3 sequence: CASNSHDYEQYF. In DNA, the CDR3 is TGCGCCAGCAACTCACACGACTACGAGCAGTACTTC.